This T cell receptor (beta chain) derives from a study of T cell changes during pregnancy in multiple sclerosis. CDR1 is MNHEY and CDR2 is SMNVEV in the germline V gene (reference sequence). V was pared by 5 bases and J by 5 bases, with 16 bases between. The CDR3 has 14 residues. This table comes from immunoSEQ multiplex PCR, and its TCRdb copy is limited to in-frame clones, with some not included. The data hold some 49,000 clones, with around 91% observed a single time. The V and J genes are TRBV27 and TRBJ2-7, with D uncertain. The source material was peripheral blood, sampled after pregnancy. The clonotype originates from a female donor in good health, enrolled as a control in a pregnancy study. CDR3 loop: CASSLKQWANEQYF. CDR3 bases: TGTGCCAGCAGTCTGAAGCAATGGGCGAACGAGCAGTACTTC.